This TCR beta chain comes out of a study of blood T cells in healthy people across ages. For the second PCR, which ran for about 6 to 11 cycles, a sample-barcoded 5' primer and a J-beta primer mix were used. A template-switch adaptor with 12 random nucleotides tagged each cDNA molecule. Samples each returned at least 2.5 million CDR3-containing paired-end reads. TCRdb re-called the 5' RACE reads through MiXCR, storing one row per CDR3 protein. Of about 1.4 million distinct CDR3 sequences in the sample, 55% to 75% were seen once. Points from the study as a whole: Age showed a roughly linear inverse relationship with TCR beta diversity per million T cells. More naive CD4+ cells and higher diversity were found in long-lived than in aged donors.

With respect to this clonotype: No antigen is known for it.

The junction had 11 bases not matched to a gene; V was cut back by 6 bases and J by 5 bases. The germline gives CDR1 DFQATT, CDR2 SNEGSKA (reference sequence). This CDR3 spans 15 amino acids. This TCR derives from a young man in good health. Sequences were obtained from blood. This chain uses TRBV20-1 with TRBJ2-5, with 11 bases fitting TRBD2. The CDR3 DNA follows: TGCAGTGCCCAGACTAGCGGGGTACTTTGGGAGACCCAGTACTTC. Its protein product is CSAQTSGVLWETQYF.